One T cell receptor beta chain is described in this entry. Its antigen is unidentified. Trimming took 4 bases from V and 4 from J, leaving 29 bases between them. The CDR3 is 19 amino acids. Germline CDR1 is SGHDT and CDR2 is YYEEEE. This sample is part of a study of a mutant IDH1 vaccine in newly diagnosed glioma. The overall study: An approximately 60% male, around 38% female split and a mean age of around 41 years characterized treated patients. Study-wide points: Apparently, pseudoprogression bore no relation to changes among the top peripheral T cell clonotypes.

Time point: baseline, week 1 (first vaccination visit). Sample treatment: pre-vaccination baseline after standard-of-care therapy. TCRdb's table, derived via immunoSEQ multiplex PCR, lists solely in-frame clones and lacks some. The sample has more than 20,000 clones; 70% to 85% are singletons. This TCR was sampled from a middle-aged man with glioma. The sequenced sample was PBMCs, obtained from a glioma patient treated with radiotherapy, temozolomide or both. The V call is TRBV5-6, the J call TRBJ1-1, with no clear D. CDR3 sequence reads: CASSPVGSGHRVQSTEAFF. DNA for the CDR3: TGTGCCAGCAGCCCAGTCGGGTCGGGCCACAGAGTTCAGAGCACTGAAGCTTTCTTT.